This is a list of T cell receptor beta chains from one sample in a study of PD-L1 blockade in urothelial cancer. Sequenced by immunoSEQ multiplex PCR; TCRdb stores in-frame clones only, minus some. This sample has roughly 91,000 clones; more than 75% occur once, and the top ten carry roughly 14%. The sequenced sample was PBMCs, obtained around atezolizumab (anti-PD-L1) treatment. The origin of the receptors is a man aged 55 to 69 with urothelial cancer. CDR3s leave out the opening cysteine and the closing phenylalanine or tryptophan.

>TRBV30|TRBJ1-5
AWRRQGGSQPQH
>TRBV7-8|TRBJ2-7
ASSLRRSSYEQY
>TRBV27|TRBJ1-2
ASSLSADWGYT
>TRBV7-9|TRBJ1-2
ASSLGWDRQVNYGYT
>TRBV19|TRBJ2-1
ASSAGPYNEQF
>TRBV7-9|TRBJ2-1
ASSLGLAGLYNEQF
>TRBV6-1|TRBJ2-3
ASREKGQGLAPQY
>TRBV2|TRBJ1-2
ASREGRDGYT
>TRBV2|TRBJ2-7
ASSELAGGEQY
>TRBV9|TRBJ1-1
ASSVVGGSAEAF
>TRBV11-2|TRBJ2-1
ASSRSPGTSSYNEQF
>TRBV9|TRBJ1-1
ASSVVPGLNTEAF
>TRBV27|TRBJ1-5
ASSRLGNQPQH
>TRBV7-9|TRBJ2-3
ASSLGVAGGPADTQY
>TRBV7-9|TRBJ1-3
ASSLAPSFDPGAGNTIY
>TRBV9|TRBJ2-5
ASSVGGTSGQETQY
>TRBV10-3|TRBJ2-3
AISEWTSGRNTDTQY
>TRBV27|TRBJ1-2
ASSSTAGGGYT
>TRBV30|TRBJ1-3
AWTISGNTIY
>TRBV7-6|TRBJ2-5
ASSRGGLGETQY
>TRBV4-3|TRBJ2-5
ASSQKGISGRAVETQY
>TRBV29-1|TRBJ1-1
SVGLITEAF
>TRBV5-5|TRBJ2-7
ASSSHPGSYEQY
>TRBV10-1|TRBJ2-3
ASTPGTGVPDTQY
>TRBV5-8|TRBJ2-7
ASGGRQPYEQY
>TRBV19|TRBJ2-3
ASSIPIGVNTDTQY
>TRBV27|TRBJ2-7
ASSLLAGNYEQY
>TRBV19|TRBJ1-6
ASSSRTVSRGSPLH
>TRBV6-6|TRBJ2-3
ASGDTQY
>TRBV18|TRBJ1-5
ASSPSAGGNQPQH
>TRBV6-5|TRBJ2-5
ASSYELAQETQY
>TRBV14|TRBJ1-1
ASSQDHGGRGAF
>TRBV11-3|TRBJ2-7
ASSISSYEQY
>TRBV7-3|TRBJ2-7
ASSSQGLNEQY
>TRBV28|TRBJ2-1
ASSPTGTGLRNLGPF
>TRBV10-3|TRBJ2-3
AISYSAGSSTDTQY
>TRBV5-1|TRBJ2-1
ASSLVEGGPQGQF
>TRBV28|TRBJ1-2
ASSFTGGAQDGYT
>TRBV14|TRBJ2-6
ASSRRTVTGANVLT
>TRBV6-6|TRBJ2-3
ASSPSAGGVVDTQY